A single sample is the source of the 4 T cell receptor beta chains below, sequenced in a study of T cells in Graves' hyperthyroidism and ophthalmopathy. Researchers amplified the TCR beta CDR3 regions from RNA transcripts. TCR CDR3 regions were first amplified by RT-PCR with HTBI primers. TCRdb passed the multiplex PCR reads through MiXCR, listing each CDR3 protein once. The sample lists a few hundred thousand distinct CDR3 sequences, 19% seen once, with about 3.5% in the top ten. The sequenced sample consisted of blood. The receptors were gathered from a woman aged 18-30 years with Graves' hyperthyroidism.

The table lists this clonotype with many counts. V is TRBV7-3 and J is TRBJ2-2; maybe TRBD1 (6 bases). Trimming removed 3 bases from V and 0 bases from J, with 8 bases in between. The germline V gene has CDR1 SGHTA and CDR2 FQGTGA. This CDR3 has 15 residues. In DNA, the CDR3 is TGTGCCAGCAGCTTGGACAGTTCGAACACCGGGGAGCTGTTTTTT. It encodes CASSLDSSNTGELFF.

Ten or more counts support this clonotype. V is TRBV6-2 or TRBV6-3 and J is TRBJ1-1; 7 nucleotides line up with TRBD1. Trimming took 7 bases from V and 2 from J; bases not matched to a gene: 7. Germline V gene data show CDR1 as MNHEY and CDR2 as SVGEGT. This CDR3 region has 14 residues. The CDR3 DNA is TGTGCCAGCACTAGGGGGACAGACAACACTGAAGCTTTCTTT. Protein product: CASTRGTDNTEAFF.

A word on this clonotype: This may be a read error, as it is one base from a much larger clone. J is TRBJ1-3 and V is TRBV12-3 or TRBV12-4; weak D call: TRBD1 (6 bases). CDR3 length equals 15 residues. The CDR3 DNA follows: TGTGCCAGCAGTCTCAGAGGGGGAGGAGGAAACACCGTATATTTT. It codes for CASSLRGGGGNTVYF.

Of note for this clonotype: One end of the junction is discordant with germline, which a read error may explain. The rearrangement joins TRBV12-3 or TRBV12-4 to TRBJ1-1, with D unclear. CDR3 length: 12 amino acids. The CDR3 DNA reads TGTGCCAGCAGTTCCCTGAACACTGAAGCTGGCTTT. It encodes CASSSLNTEAGF.